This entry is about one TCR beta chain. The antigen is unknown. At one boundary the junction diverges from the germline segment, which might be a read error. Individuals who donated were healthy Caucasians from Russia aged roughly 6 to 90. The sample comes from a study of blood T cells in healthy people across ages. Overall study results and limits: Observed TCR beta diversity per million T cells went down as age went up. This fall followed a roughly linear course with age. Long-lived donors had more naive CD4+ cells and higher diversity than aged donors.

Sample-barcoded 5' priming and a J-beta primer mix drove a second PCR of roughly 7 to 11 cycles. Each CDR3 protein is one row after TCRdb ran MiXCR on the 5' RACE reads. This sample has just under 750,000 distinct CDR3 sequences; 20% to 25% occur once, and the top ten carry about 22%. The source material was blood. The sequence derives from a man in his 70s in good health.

Written as DNA, the CDR3 is TGTGCCAGCAGCTTAGCAAACCCTCGGGCCTCCTCCTACGATCAGTACTTC. Encoded protein: CASSLANPRASSYDQYF. This chain links TRBV11-2 with TRBJ2-7, with D unresolved. The CDR3 sequence is 17 residues long. CDR1 SGHAT and CDR2 FQNNGV come from the germline V gene.